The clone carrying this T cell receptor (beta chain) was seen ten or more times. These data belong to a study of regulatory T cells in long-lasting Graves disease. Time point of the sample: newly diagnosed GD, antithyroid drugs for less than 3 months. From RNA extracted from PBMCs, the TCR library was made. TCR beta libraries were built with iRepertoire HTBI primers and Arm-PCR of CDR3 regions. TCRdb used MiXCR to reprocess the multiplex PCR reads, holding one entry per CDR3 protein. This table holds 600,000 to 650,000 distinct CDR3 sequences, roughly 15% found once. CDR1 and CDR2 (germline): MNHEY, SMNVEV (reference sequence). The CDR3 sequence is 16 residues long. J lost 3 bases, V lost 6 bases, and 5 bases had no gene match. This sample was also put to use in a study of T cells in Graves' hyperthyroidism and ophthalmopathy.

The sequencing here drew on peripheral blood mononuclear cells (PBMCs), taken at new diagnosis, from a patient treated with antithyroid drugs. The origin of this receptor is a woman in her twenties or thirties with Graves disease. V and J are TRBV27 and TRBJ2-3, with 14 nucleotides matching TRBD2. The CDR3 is CASSPTSGRATDTQYF. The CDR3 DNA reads TGTGCCAGCAGCCCGACTAGCGGGAGGGCGACAGATACGCAGTATTTT.